The 19 T cell receptor beta chains in this list originate from one sample, sequenced in a study of human T cells and chemical hapten exposure. As to time point: pre-sensitization, week 0. Treatment meaning: therapeutic diphenylcyclopropenone sensitization with weekly scalp DPC. TCRdb ran MiXCR on the RACE reads and lists one entry per CDR3 protein. The sample yields 85,000 to 130,000 distinct CDR3 sequences, roughly 12% seen once. The sample in question was whole blood, obtained in connection with sensitization to the hapten diphenylcyclopropenone (DPC). These receptors were taken from a woman in her forties or fifties with alopecia areata. Some clones in this sample may be carry-over from other donors' samples.

To note about this clonotype: Lacking the conserved final phenylalanine or tryptophan, this CDR3 likely reflects a read error. The DNA is omitted, as the CDR3 cannot be located on it reliably, and the CDR3 follows TCRdb's listing. CDR3 loop: CASSSPSG. This rearrangement joins TRBV5-1 to TRBJ1-4. The CDR3 comprises 8 residues, both ends counted. The germline V gene has CDR1 SGHRS and CDR2 YFSETQ.

Only a few counts were recorded for this clonotype. This chain links TRBV7-8 with TRBJ1-1, with D possibly matching TRBD1 (5 bases). The CDR3 is 15 residues long. The V and J ends lost 3 bases and 0 bases respectively, with 11 bases between them. The germline gives CDR1 SGHVS, CDR2 FQNEAQ. CDR3: CASSFRAAVNTEAFF. The CDR3 bases are TGTGCCAGCAGCTTCAGGGCGGCAGTGAACACTGAAGCTTTCTTT.

V is TRBV7-2 and J is TRBJ2-5; possibly TRBD2 for D (5 bases). The V end lost 0 bases, the J end lost 1 base, and 6 bases lay between the germline ends. The CDR3 spans 14 residues. Germline assignment: CDR1 SGHTA and CDR2 FQGNSA. CDR3 region: CASSLAAVQETQYF. In DNA form, the CDR3 reads TGTGCCAGCAGCTTAGCAGCGGTCCAAGAGACCCAGTACTTC. Full variable domain (outside the CDR3, taken from reference TRBV7-2 and TRBJ2-5): GAGVSQSPSNKVTEKGKDVELRCDPISGHTALYWYRQSLGQGLEFLIYFQGNSAPDKSGLPSDRFSAERTGGSVSTLTIQRTQQEDSAVYLCASSLAAVQETQYFGPGTRLLVL.

This clonotype was counted many times. V gene TRBV20-1 combines with J gene TRBJ2-1; 13 bases are a match to TRBD2. This CDR3 spans 14 amino acids. Germline lookup yields CDR1 DFQATT and CDR2 SNEGSKA (reference sequence). Trimming removed 7 bases from V and 6 bases from J; junction bases left unmatched: 6. The CDR3 spells CSVQGLAGPNEQFF. The CDR3 nucleotides read TGCAGTGTACAGGGACTAGCGGGACCCAATGAGCAGTTCTTC.

This clonotype was recorded a few times. The J gene is TRBJ2-5, the V gene TRBV6-5, with D uncertain. Trimming removed 5 bases from V and 5 bases from J, with 12 bases in between. The length of the CDR3 is 13 residues. Germline V gives CDR1 MNHEY, CDR2 SVGAGI. DNA for the CDR3: TGTGCCAGCAGTGAGAGCTATGGCGAGACCCAGTACTTC. Its protein product is CASSESYGETQYF.

The V call is TRBV19, the J call TRBJ1-1; maybe TRBD1 (5 bases). Between the trimmed V and J ends, which lost 3 bases and 2 bases, there was a span of 7 bases. In germline, CDR1 is LNHDA, CDR2 SQIVND (reference sequence). The CDR3 contains 13 residues. For the CDR3, the DNA is TGTGCCAGTAGTATGACAGCTAACACTGAAGCTTTCTTT. Protein product: CASSMTANTEAFF.

This clonotype was found a few times. The V gene is TRBV3-1, the J gene TRBJ2-7; unclear D gene. Germline-derived CDR1 and CDR2 are LGHDT and YNNKEL (reference sequence). Trimming pared 0 bases from V and 5 bases from J, leaving 8 bases between. The CDR3 spans 13 residues. The CDR3 sequence is CASSQDQVNEQYF. In nucleotides, the CDR3 is TGTGCCAGCAGCCAAGATCAGGTGAACGAGCAGTACTTC.

Ten or more counts support this clonotype. The chain uses TRBV5-1 and TRBJ2-2; 8 nucleotides agree with TRBD2. This CDR3 is 18 amino acids long. J lost 0 bases, V lost 0 bases, and 7 bases had no gene match. Germline V gene sequence: CDR1 SGHRS, CDR2 YFSETQ. In nucleotides, the CDR3 is TGCGCCAGCAGCTTGGGTTTGATTAGCGGGACGAACACCGGGGAGCTGTTTTTT. Residues: CASSLGLISGTNTGELFF.

The V call is TRBV7-6, the J call TRBJ2-3; 12 bases are a match to TRBD2. With 5 bases clipped from V and 0 bases from J, the junction kept 9 bases outside the gene matches. This CDR3 comprises 18 residues. The germline V gene has CDR1 SGHVS and CDR2 FNYEAQ. CDR3 in DNA: TGTGCCAGCAGCGTAGGGACTAGCGGGCGAACTAGCACAGATACGCAGTATTTT. Translated, it gives CASSVGTSGRTSTDTQYF.

In this sample, this clonotype turned up many times. The rearrangement joins TRBV11-2 to TRBJ1-1; 7 bases match TRBD1. Trimming took 10 bases from V and 3 from J; bases not matched to a gene: 5. This CDR3 contains 12 residues. CDR1 and CDR2 from the germline V gene are SGHAT and FQNNGV. CDR3 sequence reads: CATTQGHTEAFF. CDR3 nucleotides: TGTGCCACTACACAGGGGCACACTGAAGCTTTCTTT.

This clonotype was counted many times. The DNA of the CDR3 is TGTGCCAGTGTAGGGCCGGCACCCTATGGCTACACCTTC. Translating it yields CASVGPAPYGYTF. The chain employs TRBV19 and TRBJ1-2, with no clear D. CDR3 length: 13 amino acids. In germline, CDR1 is LNHDA, CDR2 SQIVND (reference sequence). The V and J ends lost 8 bases and 4 bases respectively, with 14 bases between them.

In regard to this clonotype: A junction end diverges from the germline sequence, so it may reflect a read error. The V and J genes are TRBV7-9 and TRBJ2-5, with D unclear. Germline V gene data show CDR1 as SEHNR and CDR2 as FQNEAQ (reference sequence). This CDR3 region has 12 residues. In nucleotides, the CDR3 is TGTGCCAGCAGCGAAGGGAAGACCCAGGTTAACTTC. This codes for CASSEGKTQVNF.

This clonotype was detected a few times. The V gene is TRBV7-8, the J gene TRBJ2-1, with 7 nucleotides matching TRBD2. The CDR3 contains 18 residues. CDR1 and CDR2 (germline): SGHVS, FQNEAQ. V lost 1 base, J lost 0 bases, and 9 bases stayed unmatched. CDR3 DNA: TGTGCCAGCAGCTTAGGGCAAAGCGGGGCCAGCTCCTACAATGAGCAGTTCTTC. Amino acid sequence: CASSLGQSGASSYNEQFF.

The chain has TRBV7-2 and TRBJ1-6, with D unclear. The germline V gene has CDR1 SGHTA and CDR2 FQGNSA. V shed 2 bases and J shed 6 bases, with 2 bases lying between them. The CDR3 consists of 12 residues. CDR3: CASSLSNSPLHF. CDR3 coding DNA: TGTGCCAGCAGCTTAAGTAATTCACCCCTCCACTTT.

This clonotype was counted many times. V and J are TRBV6-2 or TRBV6-3 and TRBJ2-3; 9 bases agree with TRBD2. V lost 2 bases to trimming and J lost 5 bases; unmatched junction nucleotides: 2. Germline CDR1 is MNHEY and CDR2 is SVGEGT. The CDR3 is 14 residues long. The CDR3: CASSYTAGGDTQYF. For the CDR3, the DNA is TGTGCCAGCAGTTACACAGCGGGAGGAGATACGCAGTATTTT.

This clonotype was counted at least ten times. This chain uses TRBV21-1 with TRBJ1-1; the table's TRBD1 call for D was not verified on the DNA. TRBV21-1 is deemed a pseudogene. This CDR3 is 16 amino acids long. CDR3 nucleotide sequence: TGTGCCAGCAGCAAAGCAGGGGACCCGGGGGGCTGTGAAGCTTTCTTT. Translation gives CASSKAGDPGGCEAFF.

This clonotype was detected a few times. This sequence joins TRBV12-5 and TRBJ1-1, with unresolved D. The V gene's germline CDR1 is LGHNT and CDR2 FRNRAP. V lost 1 base and J 6 bases, leaving 9 bases between the germline ends. CDR3 length equals 13 residues. For the CDR3, the DNA is TGTGCTAGTGGTTTGGCCGGTAAAGCTGAAGCTTTCTTT. Encoded protein: CASGLAGKAEAFF.

The chain links TRBV3-1 to TRBJ2-5, with D unclear. This CDR3 is built from 13 residues. Germline CDR1 is LGHDT and CDR2 is YNNKEL (reference sequence). The germline V and J ends were trimmed by 8 bases and 5 bases, with 15 bases remaining between them. CDR3 sequence (DNA): TGTGCCAGCGGGCCCTCTACTCGGGAGACCCAGTACTTC. Translating gives CASGPSTRETQYF.

J is TRBJ1-2 and V is TRBV16, with 7 bases identical to TRBD1. V shed 0 bases and J 10 bases; nucleotides not matched to a gene: 5. The CDR3 spans 13 residues. Germline loops: CDR1 KGHSY, CDR2 FQNENV. The CDR3 protein is CASSQSRQGDYTF. CDR3 nucleotides: TGTGCCAGCAGCCAATCGAGGCAGGGGGACTACACCTTC.